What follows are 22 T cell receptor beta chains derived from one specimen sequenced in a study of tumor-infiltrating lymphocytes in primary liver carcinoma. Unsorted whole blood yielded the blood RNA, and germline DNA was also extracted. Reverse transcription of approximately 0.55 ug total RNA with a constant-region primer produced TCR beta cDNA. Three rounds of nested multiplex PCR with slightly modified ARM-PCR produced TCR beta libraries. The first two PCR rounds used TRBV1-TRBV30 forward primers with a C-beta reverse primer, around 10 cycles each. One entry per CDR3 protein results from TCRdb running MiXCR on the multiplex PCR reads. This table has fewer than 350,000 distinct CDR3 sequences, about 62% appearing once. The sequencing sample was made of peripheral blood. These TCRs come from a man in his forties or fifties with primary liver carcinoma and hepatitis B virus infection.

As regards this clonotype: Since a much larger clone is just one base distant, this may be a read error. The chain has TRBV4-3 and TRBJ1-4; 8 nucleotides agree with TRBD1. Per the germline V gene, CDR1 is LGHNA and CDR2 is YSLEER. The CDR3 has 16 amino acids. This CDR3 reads CASSQEGTGGNETLFF. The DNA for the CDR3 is TGCGCCAGCAGCCAAGAGGGAACAGGGGGGAATGAAACACTGTTTTTT.

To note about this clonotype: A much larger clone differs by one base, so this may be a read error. Here the CDR3 reads CASSLSSGTYNGQFF. CDR3 nucleotides: TGTGCCAGCAGCTTGTCTAGCGGGACATACAATGGGCAGTTCTTC. The chain couples TRBV5-4 to TRBJ2-1, with TRBD2 identical over 9 bases. The CDR3 has 15 amino acids. From germline, CDR1 is SGHNT and CDR2 YYREEE (reference sequence).

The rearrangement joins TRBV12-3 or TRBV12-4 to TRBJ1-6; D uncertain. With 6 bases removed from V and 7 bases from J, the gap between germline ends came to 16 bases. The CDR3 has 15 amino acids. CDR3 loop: CASRLSAGRNSPLHF. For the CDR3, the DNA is TGTGCCAGCAGATTGTCGGCCGGTAGGAATTCACCCCTCCACTTT.

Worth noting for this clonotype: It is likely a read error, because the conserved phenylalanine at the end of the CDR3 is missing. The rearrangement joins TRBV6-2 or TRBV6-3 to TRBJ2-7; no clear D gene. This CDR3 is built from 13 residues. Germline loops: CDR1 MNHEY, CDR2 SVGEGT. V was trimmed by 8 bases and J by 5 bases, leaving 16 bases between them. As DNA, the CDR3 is TGTGCCAGCCTAAAGGACCAGGCCCACGAGCAGTACCTC. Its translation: CASLKDQAHEQYL.

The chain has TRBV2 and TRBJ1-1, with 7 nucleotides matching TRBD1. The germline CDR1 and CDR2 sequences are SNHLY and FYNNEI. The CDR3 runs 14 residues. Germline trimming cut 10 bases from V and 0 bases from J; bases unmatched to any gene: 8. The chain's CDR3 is CANRGQIMNTEAFF. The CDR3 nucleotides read TGTGCCAACAGGGGACAGATTATGAACACTGAAGCTTTCTTT.

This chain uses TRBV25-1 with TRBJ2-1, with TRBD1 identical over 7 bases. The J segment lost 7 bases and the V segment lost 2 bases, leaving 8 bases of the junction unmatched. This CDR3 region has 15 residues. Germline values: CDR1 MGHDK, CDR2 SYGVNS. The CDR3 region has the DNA TGTGCCAGCAGTGAAGTTCTGACAGGGATAAATGAGCAGTTCTTC. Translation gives CASSEVLTGINEQFF.

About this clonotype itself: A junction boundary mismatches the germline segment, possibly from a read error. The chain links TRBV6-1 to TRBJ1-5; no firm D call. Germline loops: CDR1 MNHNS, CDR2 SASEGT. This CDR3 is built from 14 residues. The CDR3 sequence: CVSSGDHSNQSQHF. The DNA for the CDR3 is TGTGTCAGCAGTGGAGACCATAGCAATCAGTCCCAGCATTTT.

The CDR3 DNA reads as TGTGCCATCAGTGACGGGGGTGCGGGTACACAGTATTTT. Protein: CAISDGGAGTQYF. This rearrangement joins TRBV10-3 to TRBJ2-3; D might be TRBD2 (6 bases). Per germline, CDR1 ENHRY and CDR2 SYGVKD. The germline V and J ends were trimmed by 3 bases and 12 bases, with 16 bases remaining between them. CDR3 length: 13 amino acids.

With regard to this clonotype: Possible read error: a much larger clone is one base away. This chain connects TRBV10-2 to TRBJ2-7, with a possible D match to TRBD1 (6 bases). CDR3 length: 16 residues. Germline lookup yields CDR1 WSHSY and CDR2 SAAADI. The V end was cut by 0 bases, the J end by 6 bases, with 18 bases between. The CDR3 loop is CASSESTRRGSTEQYF. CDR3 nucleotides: TGCGCCAGCAGTGAGTCGACACGCAGGGGTTCGACCGAGCAGTACTTC.

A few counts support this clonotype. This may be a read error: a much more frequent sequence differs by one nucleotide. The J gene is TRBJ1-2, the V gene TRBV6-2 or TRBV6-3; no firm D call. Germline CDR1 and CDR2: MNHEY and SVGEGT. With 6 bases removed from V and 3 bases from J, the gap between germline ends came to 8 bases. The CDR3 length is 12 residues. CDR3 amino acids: CASRTSDYGYTF. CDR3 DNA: TGTGCCAGCAGAACGAGTGACTATGGCTACACCTTC.

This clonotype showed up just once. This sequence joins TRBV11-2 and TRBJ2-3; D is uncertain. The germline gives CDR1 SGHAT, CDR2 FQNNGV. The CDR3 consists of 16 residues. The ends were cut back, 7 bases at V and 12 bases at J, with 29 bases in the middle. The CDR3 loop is CASITMRMDMCGTQYF. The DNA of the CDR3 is TGTGCCAGCATCACGATGCGGATGGATATGTGTGGTACACAGTATTTT.

The chain's CDR3 is CASWVRGGYGYTF. The CDR3 region has the DNA TGTGCCAGCTGGGTCAGGGGAGGGTATGGCTACACCTTC. J is TRBJ1-2 and V is TRBV12-1; TRBD1 is the table's D call and was not checked against the DNA. TRBV12-1 is flagged as a pseudogene. The CDR3 covers 13 residues.

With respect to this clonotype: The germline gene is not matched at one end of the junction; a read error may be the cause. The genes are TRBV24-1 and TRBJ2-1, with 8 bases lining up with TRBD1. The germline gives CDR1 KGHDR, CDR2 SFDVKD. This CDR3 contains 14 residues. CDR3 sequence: CATSDRGMSNEQLF. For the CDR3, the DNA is TGTGCCACCTCAGACAGGGGAATGAGTAATGAGCAGCTCTTC.

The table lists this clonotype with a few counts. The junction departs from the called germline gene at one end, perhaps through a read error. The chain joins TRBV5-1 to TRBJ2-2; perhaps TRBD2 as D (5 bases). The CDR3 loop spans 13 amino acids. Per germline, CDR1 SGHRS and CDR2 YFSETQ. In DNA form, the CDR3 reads TGCGCCAGCAGCTTGGCAAAGACCGGGGAGCTGCTTTTT. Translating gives CASSLAKTGELLF.

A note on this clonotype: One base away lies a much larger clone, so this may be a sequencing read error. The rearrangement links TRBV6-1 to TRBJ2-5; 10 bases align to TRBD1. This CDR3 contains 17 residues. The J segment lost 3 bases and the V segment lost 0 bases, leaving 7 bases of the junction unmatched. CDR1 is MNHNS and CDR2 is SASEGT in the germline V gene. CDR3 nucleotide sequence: TGTGCCAGCAGTGAAGCGCATTTGACAGGGGGCAAAGAGACCCAGTACTTC. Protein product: CASSEAHLTGGKETQYF.

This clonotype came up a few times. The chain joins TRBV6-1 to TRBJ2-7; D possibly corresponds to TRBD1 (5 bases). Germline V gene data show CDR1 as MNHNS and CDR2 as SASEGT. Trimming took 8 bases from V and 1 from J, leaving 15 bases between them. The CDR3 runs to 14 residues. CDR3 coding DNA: TGTGCCAGCTGTCCGGGCAGGGTTTCCTACGAGCAGTACTTC. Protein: CASCPGRVSYEQYF.

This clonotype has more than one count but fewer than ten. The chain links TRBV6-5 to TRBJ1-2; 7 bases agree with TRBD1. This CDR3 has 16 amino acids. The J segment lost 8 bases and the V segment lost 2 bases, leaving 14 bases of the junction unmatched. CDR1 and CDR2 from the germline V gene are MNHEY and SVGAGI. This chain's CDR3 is CASSYILFGRTGGYTF. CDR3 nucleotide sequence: TGTGCCAGCAGTTACATTCTGTTCGGCCGGACAGGCGGCTACACCTTC.

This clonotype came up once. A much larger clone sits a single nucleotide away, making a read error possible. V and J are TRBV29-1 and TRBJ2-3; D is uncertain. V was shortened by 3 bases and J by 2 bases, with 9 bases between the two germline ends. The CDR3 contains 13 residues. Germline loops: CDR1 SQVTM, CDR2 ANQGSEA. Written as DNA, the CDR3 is TGCAGCGTTGACCGGATCAACACAGATACGCAGTATTTT. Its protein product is CSVDRINTDTQYF.

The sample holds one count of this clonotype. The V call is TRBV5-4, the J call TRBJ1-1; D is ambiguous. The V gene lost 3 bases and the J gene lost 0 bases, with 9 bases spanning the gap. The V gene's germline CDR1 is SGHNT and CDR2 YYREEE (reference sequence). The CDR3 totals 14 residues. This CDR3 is CASSSIHMNTEAFF. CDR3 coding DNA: TGTGCCAGCAGCTCCATACACATGAACACTGAAGCTTTCTTT. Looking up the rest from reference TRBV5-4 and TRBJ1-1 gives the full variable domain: ETGVTQSPTHLIKTRGQQVTLRCSSQSGHNTVSWYQQALGQGPQFIFQYYREEENGRGNFPPRFSGLQFPNYSSELNVNALELDDSALYLCASSSIHMNTEAFFGQGTRLTVV.

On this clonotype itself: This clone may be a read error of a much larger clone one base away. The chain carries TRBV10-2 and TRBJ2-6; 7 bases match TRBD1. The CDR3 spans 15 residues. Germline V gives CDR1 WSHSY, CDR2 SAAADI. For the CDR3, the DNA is TGCGCCAGCAGTCGAGGGACAGCTGGGGCCAACGTCCTGATTTTC. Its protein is CASSRGTAGANVLIF.

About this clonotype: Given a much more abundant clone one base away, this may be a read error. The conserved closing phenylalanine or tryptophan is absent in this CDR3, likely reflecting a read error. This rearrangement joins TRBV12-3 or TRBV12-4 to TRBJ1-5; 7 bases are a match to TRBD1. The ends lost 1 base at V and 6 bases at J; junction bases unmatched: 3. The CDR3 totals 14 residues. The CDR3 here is CASSLEGASQPQHI. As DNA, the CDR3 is TGTGCCAGCAGTTTAGAGGGGGCGAGTCAGCCCCAGCATATT.

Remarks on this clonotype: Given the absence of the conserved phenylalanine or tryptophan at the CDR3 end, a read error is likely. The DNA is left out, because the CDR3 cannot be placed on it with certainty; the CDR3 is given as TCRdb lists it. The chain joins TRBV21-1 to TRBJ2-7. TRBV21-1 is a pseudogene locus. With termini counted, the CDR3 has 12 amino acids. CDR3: CASSEALGEQYS.